This T cell receptor (beta chain) comes out of a study of T-cell reconstitution after alpha-beta-depleted transplantation in children. This clonotype was seen repeatedly, ten times or more. The CDR3 sequence is 14 residues long. The germline V gene has CDR1 DFQATT and CDR2 SNEGSKA (reference sequence). Trimming took off 1 base at V and 2 bases at J, with 12 bases between the two ends. The TCRbeta library was prepared with unique molecular identifiers. TCRdb re-called the PCR reads through MiXCR, storing one row per CDR3 protein. The sample yields about 360,000 distinct CDR3 sequences, 13% seen once. The chain is built from TRBV20-1 and TRBJ2-7; no clear D gene. The source was PBMCs, collected from the stem cell graft. The receptor's source is a human donor who donated a stem cell graft to a child with Fanconi anemia. In DNA form, the CDR3 reads TGCAGTGCTAGAGGGCAGACGGTCGCCTACGAGCAGTACTTC. This encodes CSARGQTVAYEQYF.